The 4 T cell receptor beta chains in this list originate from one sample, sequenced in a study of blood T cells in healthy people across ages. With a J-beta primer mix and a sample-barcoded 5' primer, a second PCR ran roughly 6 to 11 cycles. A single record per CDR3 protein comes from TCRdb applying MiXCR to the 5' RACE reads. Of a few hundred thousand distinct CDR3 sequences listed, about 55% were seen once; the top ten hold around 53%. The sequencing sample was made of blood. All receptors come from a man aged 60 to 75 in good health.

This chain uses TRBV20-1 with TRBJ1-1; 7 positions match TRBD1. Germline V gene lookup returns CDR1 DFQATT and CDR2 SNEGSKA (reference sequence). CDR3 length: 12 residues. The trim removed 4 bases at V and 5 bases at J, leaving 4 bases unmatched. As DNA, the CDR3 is TGCAGTGCTAAAACAGGGGCGACTGAAGCTTTCTTT. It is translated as CSAKTGATEAFF.

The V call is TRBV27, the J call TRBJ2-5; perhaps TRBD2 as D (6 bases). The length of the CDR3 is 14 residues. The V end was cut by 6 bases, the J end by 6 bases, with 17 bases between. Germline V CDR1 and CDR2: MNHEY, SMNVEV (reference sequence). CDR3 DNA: TGTGCCAGCAGGCCCCAAGGAGGGGAGAAGACCCAGTACTTC. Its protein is CASRPQGGEKTQYF.

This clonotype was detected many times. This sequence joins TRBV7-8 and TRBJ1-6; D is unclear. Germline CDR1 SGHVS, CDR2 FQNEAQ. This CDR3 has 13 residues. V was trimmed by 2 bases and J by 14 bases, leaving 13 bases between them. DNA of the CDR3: TGTGCCAGCAGCTTACTAACCCAAGGCGCCCTCCACTTT. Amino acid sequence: CASSLLTQGALHF.

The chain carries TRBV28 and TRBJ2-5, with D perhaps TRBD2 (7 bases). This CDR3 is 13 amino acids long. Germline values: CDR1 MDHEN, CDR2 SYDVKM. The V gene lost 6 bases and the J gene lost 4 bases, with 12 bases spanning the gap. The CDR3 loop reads CASRTGRGETQYF. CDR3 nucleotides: TGTGCCAGCAGAACAGGGAGGGGAGAGACCCAGTACTTC.